These 7 T cell receptor beta chains came from one sample sequenced in a study of blood T cell repertoires in COVID-19. Using immunoSEQ multiplex PCR, the repertoire was profiled, and TCRdb retains in-frame clones only, with some absent. Among approximately 100,000 clones listed, about 90% were seen once. Sequencing was done on a sample of peripheral blood. These TCRs come from a human donor in a cohort sampled during active COVID-19.

The chain has TRBV6-5 and TRBJ2-7; 11 positions agree with TRBD1. Germline-derived CDR1 and CDR2 are MNHEY and SVGAGI. The CDR3 is 14 amino acids. The V segment lost 6 bases and the J segment 4 bases; nucleotides outside the gene matches: 5. The CDR3 DNA sequence: TGTGCCAGCAGGCGGACAGGGGGCGCGTACGAGCAGTACTTC. It codes for CASRRTGGAYEQYF.

The rearrangement uses TRBV9 and TRBJ2-1, with 10 bases fitting TRBD2. Germline V gene sequence: CDR1 SGDLS, CDR2 YYNGEE. The V and J ends lost 0 bases and 8 bases, in that order; junction bases with no gene match: 5. The CDR3 sequence is 15 residues long. Written as DNA, the CDR3 is TGTGCCAGCAGCGTAGCGGCTAGCGGGGGTTATGAGCAGTTCTTC. Protein: CASSVAASGGYEQFF.

This clone was recorded at least ten times. CDR3 sequence (DNA): TGTGCCAGCAATTATCCGGGACAGGGGATCTACGAGCAGTACTTC. Translating it yields CASNYPGQGIYEQYF. The chain joins TRBV6-6 to TRBJ2-7; 10 bases align to TRBD1. J lost 3 bases, V lost 7 bases, and 9 bases had no gene match. The CDR3 has 15 amino acids. Germline-derived CDR1 and CDR2 are MNHNY and SVGAGI (reference sequence).

This clone was counted a few times. In DNA form, the CDR3 reads TGCGCCAGCCGCGGCAGGGTGAGCGAGACCCAGTACTTC. This translates into CASRGRVSETQYF. The V gene is TRBV10-1, the J gene TRBJ2-5; D is perhaps TRBD1 (5 bases). Trimming removed 8 bases from V and 5 bases from J, with 15 bases in between. This CDR3 comprises 13 residues. The V gene's germline CDR1 is WNHNN and CDR2 SYGVQD (reference sequence).

The chain couples TRBV28 to TRBJ1-2; 7 bases agree with TRBD1. This CDR3 has 16 residues. V dropped 4 bases and J dropped 8; count of bases not matched to a gene: 16. Looked up from germline, CDR1 is MDHEN and CDR2 is SYDVKM. CDR3 region: CASSSQSSGTVRGYTF. In DNA form, the CDR3 reads TGTGCCAGCAGTTCGCAAAGCTCCGGGACAGTTAGGGGCTACACCTTC.

The rearrangement uses TRBV7-2 and TRBJ1-2; tentative D call: TRBD1 (5 bases). V lost 4 bases to trimming and J lost 4 bases, with 10 bases between them. This CDR3 comprises 13 residues. CDR1 SGHTA and CDR2 FQGNSA come from the germline V gene. CDR3 DNA sequence: TGTGCCAGCAGCTCCGGGGGTGGCTATGGCTACACCTTC. As protein: CASSSGGGYGYTF.

The chain links TRBV28 to TRBJ1-6; TRBD1 is a possible D gene (5 bases). CDR1 and CDR2 (germline): MDHEN, SYDVKM. The CDR3 spans 13 residues. Trimming took 7 bases from V and 5 from J, leaving 9 bases between them. The CDR3 protein is CASKDSNNSPLHF. DNA of the CDR3: TGTGCCAGCAAAGACAGTAATAATTCACCCCTCCACTTT. The full variable domain, completed using reference TRBV28 and TRBJ1-6, is DVKVTQSSRYLVKRTGEKVFLECVQDMDHENMFWYRQDPGLGLRLIYFSYDVKMKEKGDIPEGYSVSREKKERFSLILESASTNQTSMYLCASKDSNNSPLHFGNGTRLTVT.